These 20 T cell receptor beta chains were all obtained from the same sample, sequenced in a study of human T cells and chemical hapten exposure. TCRdb fed the 5' RACE reads into MiXCR, producing one record per CDR3 protein. Among 80,000 or so distinct CDR3 sequences listed, roughly 15% were seen once. Total RNA extraction was carried out from unfractionated whole blood. The receptors were sampled from a female donor in good health.

This clonotype was observed a handful of times. The gene calls are TRBV20-1 and TRBJ1-2, with a weak D call TRBD1 (5 bases). Germline V gene data show CDR1 as DFQATT and CDR2 as SNEGSKA (reference sequence). The CDR3 loop spans 13 amino acids. Trimming left V 8 bases short and J 4 bases short, with 17 bases between. As DNA, the CDR3 is TGCAGTCAGGGCCAGGGTCACTTCTATGGCTACACCTTC. This gives the protein CSQGQGHFYGYTF.

This clonotype has a handful of counts. V and J are TRBV5-1 and TRBJ1-4; tentatively, D is TRBD1 (5 bases). Deletions cut 4 bases from V and 8 bases from J, with 15 bases between. CDR1 SGHRS and CDR2 YFSETQ come from the germline V gene. This CDR3 has 14 amino acids. In nucleotides, the CDR3 is TGCGCCAGCAGCGTGGGACCGGGCCACGAAAAACTGTTTTTT. This translates into CASSVGPGHEKLFF.

The chain links TRBV29-1 to TRBJ1-2; D possibly corresponds to TRBD1 (5 bases). V was pared by 6 bases and J by 4 bases, with 18 bases between. Per the germline V gene, CDR1 is SQVTM and CDR2 is ANQGSEA. There are 14 residues in the CDR3. This CDR3 reads CSVPTGRGSYGYTF. DNA of the CDR3: TGCAGCGTCCCCACAGGCCGGGGCTCCTATGGCTACACCTTC.

A few counts support this clonotype. V usage is TRBV6-1 and J usage is TRBJ1-5; D perhaps matches TRBD1 (6 bases). Deletions cut 2 bases from V and 2 bases from J, with 10 bases between. CDR3 length: 15 residues. Germline-derived CDR1 and CDR2 are MNHNS and SASEGT. The CDR3 bases are TGTGCCAGCAGTGAATTCCCAGGGGGCAATCAGCCCCAGCATTTT. Translation gives CASSEFPGGNQPQHF.

The table lists this clonotype with a few counts. The CDR3 reads CASSLITGGPNGYTF. The DNA for the CDR3 is TGTGCCAGCAGCTTAATTACAGGGGGGCCCAATGGCTACACCTTC. The chain has TRBV13 and TRBJ1-2, with 8 bases fitting TRBD1. Germline CDR1 and CDR2: PRHDT and FYEKMQ (reference sequence). The CDR3 has 15 residues. The V segment lost 2 bases and the J segment 6 bases; nucleotides outside the gene matches: 8.

This clonotype was picked up a small number of times. CDR3 nucleotide sequence: TGTGCCAGTAGTATTCGCGGCGGGAGCGCTAGTGGGAGTGAGCAGTTCTTC. This encodes CASSIRGGSASGSEQFF. This chain connects TRBV19 to TRBJ2-1; TRBD2 matches 7 bases. The CDR3 runs to 17 residues. Germline lookup yields CDR1 LNHDA and CDR2 SQIVND (reference sequence). V lost 3 bases, J lost 9 bases, and 17 bases stayed unmatched.

The chain is built from TRBV29-1 and TRBJ1-4; weak D call: TRBD1 (5 bases). Germline values: CDR1 SQVTM, CDR2 ANQGSEA. With 4 bases removed from V and 7 bases from J, the gap between germline ends came to 13 bases. The CDR3 contains 13 residues. Here the CDR3 reads CSVVSQGGEKLFF. The CDR3 DNA is TGCAGCGTTGTTTCCCAGGGCGGTGAAAAACTGTTTTTT.

The rearrangement joins TRBV7-9 to TRBJ1-4; D remains ambiguous. The ends were cut back, 3 bases at V and 7 bases at J, with 9 bases in the middle. The germline gives CDR1 SEHNR, CDR2 FQNEAQ (reference sequence). CDR3 size: 13 residues. CDR3 nucleotide sequence: TGTGCCAGCAGCTTTAGGACGGGTGAAAAACTGTTTTTT. It encodes CASSFRTGEKLFF.

The chain recombines TRBV30 with TRBJ1-2; no firm D call. CDR1 GTSNPN and CDR2 SVGIG come from the germline V gene (reference sequence). The CDR3 length is 13 residues. The CDR3, as DNA: TGTGCGGAGACCGGCGCAGGAAACTATGGCTACACCTTC. Protein product: CAETGAGNYGYTF.

This sequence joins TRBV6-6 and TRBJ2-2; the match to TRBD1 covers 8 bases. CDR1 and CDR2 from the germline V gene are MNHNY and SVGAGI (reference sequence). The length of the CDR3 is 16 residues. The J segment lost 1 base and the V segment lost 6 bases, leaving 7 bases of the junction unmatched. The CDR3 region is CASRKQGEMNTGELFF. In DNA form, the CDR3 reads TGTGCCAGCAGAAAACAGGGGGAGATGAACACCGGGGAGCTGTTTTTT.

The chain is built from TRBV20-1 and TRBJ2-1; D unresolved. V lost 3 bases and J 7 bases, leaving 13 bases between the germline ends. The CDR3 runs 13 residues. Germline-derived CDR1 and CDR2 are DFQATT and SNEGSKA (reference sequence). The CDR3 nucleotides read TGCAGTGCTAGGGGCCTGGAAGGGAATGAGCAGTTCTTC. Translated: CSARGLEGNEQFF.

This clonotype was seen more than once but under ten times. The genes are TRBV27 and TRBJ1-1; TRBD1 aligns across 9 bases. CDR3 size: 13 residues. J gave up 9 bases and V 4 bases, and 6 bases lay outside the gene matches. CDR1 is MNHEY, CDR2 SMNVEV, per germline (reference sequence). CDR3 loop: CASSSTGGVQAFF. DNA of the CDR3: TGTGCCAGCAGTTCCACAGGGGGCGTTCAAGCTTTCTTT.

The chain has TRBV5-6 and TRBJ2-7; D perhaps matches TRBD2 (6 bases). Trimming removed 0 bases from V and 6 bases from J, with 13 bases in between. The CDR3 covers 14 residues. CDR1 SGHDT and CDR2 YYEEEE come from the germline V gene. CDR3 loop: CASSLDRGGTEQYF. CDR3 nucleotides: TGTGCCAGCAGCTTGGATCGGGGCGGGACCGAGCAGTACTTC.

As to this clonotype: The junction shows a germline mismatch at one end, possibly a read error. The genes are TRBV18 and TRBJ1-6; possibly TRBD1 for D (6 bases). Germline V gives CDR1 KGHSH, CDR2 LQKENI. The CDR3 length is 16 residues. The CDR3 here is CASSYSRDTLGSPPHF. As DNA, the CDR3 is TGTGCCAGCTCCTACTCTCGGGACACCTTGGGATCACCCCCCCACTTT.

This clonotype has a handful of counts. The rearrangement links TRBV7-2 to TRBJ2-5; D may match TRBD1 or TRBD2 (8 bases each). The CDR3 is 16 residues long. Trimming cost V 3 bases and J 5 bases, with 19 bases left between them. Germline V CDR1 and CDR2: SGHTA, FQGNSA. The CDR3 DNA is TGTGCCAGCAGCTTTAGCGGGGTGAACAGGGGGGAGACCCAGTACTTC. Protein: CASSFSGVNRGETQYF.

This clonotype was detected a few times. V and J are TRBV20-1 and TRBJ2-1; D is unresolved. This CDR3 comprises 12 residues. Germline assignment: CDR1 DFQATT and CDR2 SNEGSKA (reference sequence). The V end was cut by 3 bases, the J end by 7 bases, with 10 bases between. The CDR3 here is CSASPYSNEQFF. The DNA of the CDR3 is TGCAGTGCTAGTCCCTACTCTAATGAGCAGTTCTTC.

V and J are TRBV30 and TRBJ2-3; TRBD2 aligns across 7 bases. The CDR3 consists of 14 residues. Germline CDR1 GTSNPN, CDR2 SVGIG (reference sequence). The J segment lost 5 bases and the V segment lost 5 bases, leaving 10 bases of the junction unmatched. The CDR3 region has the DNA TGTGCCTGGCGAGACGGGAGGCAGGGAGATACGCAGTATTTT. It translates to CAWRDGRQGDTQYF.

This chain connects TRBV4-1 to TRBJ1-6; D call uncertain. The V gene lost 1 base and the J gene lost 7 bases, with 14 bases spanning the gap. Germline assignment: CDR1 MGHRA and CDR2 YSYEKL. This CDR3 region has 16 residues. Here the CDR3 reads CASSQVFGIRNSPLHF. The CDR3 region has the DNA TGCGCCAGCAGCCAAGTTTTCGGGATTCGAAATTCACCCCTCCACTTT.

The rearrangement uses TRBV20-1 and TRBJ2-7; D unclear. Germline CDR1 reads DFQATT; CDR2 reads SNEGSKA (reference sequence). The ends were cut back, 2 bases at V and 0 bases at J, with 8 bases in the middle. This CDR3 is 13 amino acids long. DNA of the CDR3: TGCAGTGCTAGATCCCTAAGCTCCTACGAGCAGTACTTC. Translation gives CSARSLSSYEQYF.

The chain combines TRBV28 with TRBJ1-5; 8 bases are shared with TRBD1. Germline assignment: CDR1 MDHEN and CDR2 SYDVKM. The CDR3 is 15 amino acids. J gave up 1 base and V 6 bases, and 5 bases lay outside the gene matches. CDR3 amino acids: CASRFTGGSNQPQHF. The CDR3 DNA sequence: TGTGCCAGCAGGTTTACAGGGGGAAGCAATCAGCCCCAGCATTTT. Combining the CDR3 with reference TRBV28 and TRBJ1-5 gives the whole variable domain DVKVTQSSRYLVKRTGEKVFLECVQDMDHENMFWYRQDPGLGLRLIYFSYDVKMKEKGDIPEGYSVSREKKERFSLILESASTNQTSMYLCASRFTGGSNQPQHFGDGTRLSIL.